This entry is about one T cell receptor (beta chain). This entry comes from a study of T cell changes during pregnancy in multiple sclerosis. This CDR3 has 14 amino acids. Between the trimmed V and J ends, which lost 6 bases and 6 bases, there was a span of 19 bases. Germline V gives CDR1 SGHNT, CDR2 YYREEE (reference sequence). Assay used: immunoSEQ multiplex PCR; TCRdb lists only in-frame clones, some missing. The sample has 45,000 to 55,000 clones; around 92% are singletons. The specimen was CD4+ T cells from peripheral blood mononuclear cells, collected after pregnancy. The chain is built from TRBV5-4 and TRBJ2-7; D is perhaps TRBD2 (5 bases). The receptor was derived from a female donor in good health, enrolled as a control in a pregnancy study. CDR3: CASTTGIARGEQYF. The CDR3 coding sequence is TGTGCCAGCACCACCGGGATCGCACGAGGCGAGCAGTACTTC.